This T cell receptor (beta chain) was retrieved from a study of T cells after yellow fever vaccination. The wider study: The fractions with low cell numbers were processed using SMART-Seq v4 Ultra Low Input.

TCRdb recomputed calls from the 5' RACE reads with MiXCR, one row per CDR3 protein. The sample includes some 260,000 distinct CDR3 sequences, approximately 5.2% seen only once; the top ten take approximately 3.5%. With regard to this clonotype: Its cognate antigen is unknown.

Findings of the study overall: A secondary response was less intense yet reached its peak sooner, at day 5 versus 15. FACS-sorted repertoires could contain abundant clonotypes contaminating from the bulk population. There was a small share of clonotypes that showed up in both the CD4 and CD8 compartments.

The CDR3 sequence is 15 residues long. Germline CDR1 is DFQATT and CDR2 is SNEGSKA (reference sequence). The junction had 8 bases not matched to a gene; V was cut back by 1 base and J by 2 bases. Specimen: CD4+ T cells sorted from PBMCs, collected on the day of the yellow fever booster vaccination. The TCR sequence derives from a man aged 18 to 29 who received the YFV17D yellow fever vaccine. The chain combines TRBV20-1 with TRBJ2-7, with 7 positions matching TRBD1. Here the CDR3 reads CSARGISQGPYEQYF. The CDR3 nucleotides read TGCAGTGCTAGAGGGATTTCACAGGGGCCCTACGAGCAGTACTTC.